A single sample is the source of the 14 T cell receptor beta chains below, sequenced in a study of T-cell memory formation after mild COVID-19. MiXCR was run by TCRdb on the 5' RACE reads, yielding one entry per CDR3 protein. Seen here are some 49,000 distinct CDR3 sequences, less than 35% observed once, and the top ten hold about two fifths. Sample: PBMCs or a T cell subset sorted from them (not recorded which). The source of these receptors is a young man who had mild COVID-19 (a few samples of this study predate the infection). Cell type and time point are not known.

The CDR3 DNA is TGCAGTGCTAGATTGTCCGAAGCCAAAAACATTCAGTACTTC. It encodes CSARLSEAKNIQYF. This chain uses TRBV20-1 with TRBJ2-4; D gene unclear. This CDR3 contains 14 residues. V dropped 2 bases and J dropped 0 bases, with 8 bases sitting between them. Per the germline V gene, CDR1 is DFQATT and CDR2 is SNEGSKA (reference sequence).

This chain joins TRBV6-2 or TRBV6-3 and TRBJ1-1; TRBD1 matches 7 bases. Germline CDR1 reads MNHEY; CDR2 reads SVGEGT. This CDR3 contains 13 residues. Trimming took 7 bases from V and 7 from J; bases not matched to a gene: 9. The CDR3 region has the DNA TGTGCCAGCAACGCGGGACAGTCGGGTGAAGCTTTCTTT. Encoded protein: CASNAGQSGEAFF.

CDR3 loop: CASSPRIEAEQYV. In DNA form, the CDR3 reads TGTGCCAGCAGTCCGCGGATTGAAGCCGAGCAGTACGTC. The gene calls are TRBV6-5 and TRBJ2-7; D not resolved. CDR3 size: 13 residues. Trimming shortened V by 5 bases and J by 6 bases, and 14 bases separated the two germline ends. Germline CDR1 and CDR2: MNHEY and SVGAGI.

This clonotype ranks as medium-sized. The rearrangement uses TRBV2 and TRBJ2-7, with D unclear. Trimming removed 2 bases from V and 0 bases from J, with 8 bases in between. Germline V lookup: CDR1 SNHLY, CDR2 FYNNEI. CDR3 length equals 14 residues. The CDR3 loop reads CASSERTSSYEQYF. Written as DNA, the CDR3 is TGTGCCAGCAGTGAACGGACGAGCTCCTACGAGCAGTACTTC. Filled out from reference TRBV2 and TRBJ2-7, the complete variable domain reads EPEVTQTPSHQVTQMGQEVILRCVPISNHLYFYWYRQILGQKVEFLVSFYNNEISEKSEIFDDQFSVERPDGSNFTLKIRSTKLEDSAMYFCASSERTSSYEQYFGPGTRLTVT.

This chain connects TRBV4-2 to TRBJ1-1, with 8 bases fitting TRBD1. The V and J ends lost 3 bases and 5 bases, in that order; junction bases with no gene match: 8. The CDR3 length is 15 residues. Germline V gives CDR1 LGHNA, CDR2 YNFKEQ. The CDR3 sequence: CASSHNTGGGTEAFF. Written as DNA, the CDR3 is TGTGCCAGCAGCCATAATACAGGGGGGGGAACTGAAGCTTTCTTT.

The CDR3 DNA follows: TGTGCCATCAGTGATGGTTTTGACAGAAACACCGGGGAGCTGTTTTTT. Translating gives CAISDGFDRNTGELFF. The rearrangement links TRBV10-3 to TRBJ2-2, with a weak D call TRBD1 (5 bases). This CDR3 region has 16 residues. Germline V gene sequence: CDR1 ENHRY, CDR2 SYGVKD. The ends were cut back, 3 bases at V and 2 bases at J, with 13 bases in the middle.

This clonotype was seen only a few times. The chain recombines TRBV6-1 with TRBJ1-1; D is perhaps TRBD1 (5 bases). Trimming took 5 bases from V and 0 from J, leaving 13 bases between them. CDR1 and CDR2 (germline): MNHNS, SASEGT. There are 15 residues in the CDR3. CDR3 amino acids: CASSFRWGVNTEAFF. The DNA for the CDR3 is TGTGCCAGCAGTTTCAGGTGGGGGGTGAACACTGAAGCTTTCTTT.

The chain recombines TRBV4-3 with TRBJ2-4, with D hard to call. CDR1 LGHNA and CDR2 YSLEER come from the germline V gene. V lost 0 bases and J 1 base, leaving 13 bases between the germline ends. CDR3 length equals 17 residues. The DNA for the CDR3 is TGCGCCAGCAGCCAAGATTCTCGGGTTACGGCCAAAAACATTCAGTACTTC. Protein product: CASSQDSRVTAKNIQYF.

J is TRBJ2-3 and V is TRBV6-4; no clear D. Trimming removed 7 bases from V and 6 bases from J, with 8 bases in between. CDR3 length: 11 residues. The germline V gene encodes CDR1 MRHNA and CDR2 SNTAGT. The CDR3 sequence: CASNTRDTQYF. The CDR3, as DNA: TGTGCCAGCAATACACGGGATACGCAGTATTTT.

This clonotype was recorded only once. The chain employs TRBV4-3 and TRBJ1-1; D is unclear. Between the trimmed V and J ends, which lost 0 bases and 3 bases, there was a span of 8 bases. Germline V gives CDR1 LGHNA, CDR2 YSLEER. CDR3 length: 14 residues. Here the CDR3 reads CASSQDVSDTEAFF. DNA of the CDR3: TGCGCCAGCAGCCAAGACGTTTCGGACACTGAAGCTTTCTTT.

A few counts support this clonotype. The rearrangement uses TRBV12-3 or TRBV12-4 and TRBJ2-5; 9 positions match TRBD2. V lost 2 bases and J lost 5; bases outside the gene matches: 9. This CDR3 region has 16 residues. The CDR3 DNA follows: TGTGCCAGCAGTTTACCGGGAGCGGGGGGTTGGGAGACCCAGTACTTC. It yields the protein CASSLPGAGGWETQYF.

This clonotype was detected ten times or more. V gene TRBV11-2 combines with J gene TRBJ1-1; possibly TRBD1 for D (5 bases). The CDR3 runs to 13 residues. Germline-derived CDR1 and CDR2 are SGHAT and FQNNGV. The V gene lost 3 bases and the J gene lost 7 bases, with 12 bases spanning the gap. The CDR3 region has the DNA TGTGCCAGCAGCTTCAAGGGGCGGGTTGAAGCTTTCTTT. Its translation is CASSFKGRVEAFF.

The J gene is TRBJ2-5, the V gene TRBV7-3, with 7 positions matching TRBD2. V gave up 5 bases and J gave up 2 bases; unmatched junction bases: 8. Germline CDR1 reads SGHTA; CDR2 reads FQGTGA. This CDR3 has 15 residues. The CDR3 DNA reads as TGTGCCAGCAGCCCTGGGACTACGATACAAGAGACCCAGTACTTC. Translated, it gives CASSPGTTIQETQYF.

This clonotype was picked up a small number of times. The rearrangement uses TRBV9 and TRBJ2-1, with 8 bases fitting TRBD2. The ends lost 4 bases at V and 8 bases at J; junction bases unmatched: 14. The CDR3 runs to 16 residues. Looked up from germline, CDR1 is SGDLS and CDR2 is YYNGEE. The CDR3 loop is CASSPSSGTRLHEQFF. The CDR3 nucleotides are TGTGCCAGCAGCCCATCCTCCGGGACTAGGCTCCATGAGCAGTTCTTC.